Below, 20 T cell receptor beta chains from the same sample are listed, as sequenced in a study of blood T cell repertoires in COVID-19. Using immunoSEQ multiplex PCR, the repertoire was profiled, and TCRdb retains in-frame clones only, with some absent. Among about 150,000 clones listed, approximately 86% were seen once. Sequencing was carried out using peripheral blood. The receptor source for this set is a man between 65 and 85 years old with acute or convalescent COVID-19.

The chain employs TRBV5-1 and TRBJ2-7; TRBD2 agrees at 14 bases. The ends lost 4 bases at V and 3 bases at J; junction bases unmatched: 18. In germline, CDR1 is SGHRS, CDR2 YFSETQ. The CDR3 length is 20 residues. CDR3 sequence: CASSPPPTSGRAWFGYEQYF. In nucleotides, the CDR3 is TGCGCCAGCAGCCCCCCCCCGACTAGCGGGAGGGCCTGGTTCGGCTACGAGCAGTACTTC.

The chain couples TRBV5-1 to TRBJ2-1, with 8 positions matching TRBD2. CDR3 size: 16 residues. Germline CDR1 reads SGHRS; CDR2 reads YFSETQ. J lost 6 bases, V lost 4 bases, and 12 bases had no gene match. The CDR3 protein is CASSMETSVRLNEQFF. The CDR3 coding sequence is TGCGCCAGCAGCATGGAGACTAGCGTTCGGCTCAATGAGCAGTTCTTC.

This clone was counted a single time. The rearrangement joins TRBV7-2 to TRBJ1-6; TRBD1 matches at 8 bases. Germline V gene data show CDR1 as SGHTA and CDR2 as FQGNSA. V gave up 0 bases and J gave up 10 bases; unmatched junction bases: 8. The CDR3 is 16 amino acids. CDR3 sequence: CASSLAPGQGGSPLHF. For the CDR3, the DNA is TGTGCCAGCAGCTTAGCTCCCGGACAGGGAGGCTCACCCCTCCACTTT.

The chain couples TRBV16 to TRBJ1-5, with 8 bases lining up with TRBD1. Looked up from germline, CDR1 is KGHSY and CDR2 is FQNENV. The CDR3 extends over 14 amino acids. V lost 2 bases, J lost 11 bases, and 8 bases stayed unmatched. The CDR3 nucleotides read TGTGCCAGCAGCCAACGGCAGGGGGCAGAGGCCCAGCATTTT. This gives the protein CASSQRQGAEAQHF.

The CDR3 region has the DNA TGTGCCAGCAGTTTAGGGAGAACTTACGAGCAGTACTTC. As protein: CASSLGRTYEQYF. The chain is built from TRBV12-3 or TRBV12-4 and TRBJ2-7; the D is unclear. Trimming stripped 1 base from V and 4 bases from J, with 8 bases between. This CDR3 is built from 13 residues.

This chain connects TRBV6-2 or TRBV6-3 to TRBJ2-3; 11 bases fit TRBD2. V was clipped by 2 bases and J by 5 bases; unmatched bases: 12. The germline V gene encodes CDR1 MNHEY and CDR2 SVGEGT. This CDR3 contains 18 residues. DNA of the CDR3: TGTGCCAGCAGTTACAGGGGGCCCGGGACTAGCGGAGGAGATACGCAGTATTTT. Its translation is CASSYRGPGTSGGDTQYF.

The genes are TRBV5-1 and TRBJ1-2; 7 nucleotides agree with TRBD1. Germline V gene sequence: CDR1 SGHRS, CDR2 YFSETQ. The CDR3 runs 14 residues. V gave up 0 bases and J gave up 3 bases; unmatched junction bases: 2. CDR3 in amino acids: CASSLGTGYYGYTF. CDR3 bases: TGCGCCAGCAGCTTGGGGACAGGCTACTATGGCTACACCTTC.

The chain is built from TRBV5-1 and TRBJ2-7, with a possible D match to TRBD2 (6 bases). Trimming stripped 4 bases from V and 0 bases from J, with 8 bases between. Per the germline V gene, CDR1 is SGHRS and CDR2 is YFSETQ. The CDR3 consists of 13 residues. The CDR3 region has the DNA TGCGCCAGCAGCCGCGGGGACTCCTACGAGCAGTACTTC. Translation: CASSRGDSYEQYF.

This sequence joins TRBV15 and TRBJ2-3; D is perhaps TRBD2 (6 bases). This CDR3 comprises 16 residues. From germline, CDR1 is LNHNV and CDR2 YYDKDF (reference sequence). V shed 0 bases and J shed 2 bases, with 12 bases lying between them. The CDR3 region has the DNA TGTGCCACCAGCAGAGATCCTAGCGTTGCCACAGATACGCAGTATTTT. Translated: CATSRDPSVATDTQYF.

In its sample, this clone was seen many times. The rearrangement joins TRBV7-2 to TRBJ2-7, with D unclear. With 3 bases removed from V and 6 bases from J, the gap between germline ends came to 9 bases. In germline, CDR1 is SGHTA, CDR2 FQGNSA. This CDR3 is 12 amino acids long. The CDR3 sequence: CASSFRPGEQYF. DNA of the CDR3: TGTGCCAGCAGCTTTCGGCCAGGCGAGCAGTACTTC.

The gene calls are TRBV9 and TRBJ2-7, with 7 bases that match TRBD2. The trim removed 3 bases at V and 0 bases at J, leaving 6 bases unmatched. CDR1 and CDR2 (germline): SGDLS, YYNGEE. There are 15 residues in the CDR3. Here the CDR3 DNA reads TGTGCCAGCAGCGAGGGACTACCCGACTCCTACGAGCAGTACTTC. It yields the protein CASSEGLPDSYEQYF.

V gene TRBV18 combines with J gene TRBJ2-7; TRBD2 matches at 10 bases. The junction had 9 bases not matched to a gene; V was cut back by 3 bases and J by 4 bases. CDR3 length equals 16 residues. The germline gives CDR1 KGHSH, CDR2 LQKENI. CDR3 bases: TGTGCCAGCTCACCTCAACCTAGCGGGAGTCTATACGAGCAGTACTTC. The encoded protein is CASSPQPSGSLYEQYF.

The V gene is TRBV2, the J gene TRBJ2-2, with 9 bases matching TRBD1. With V trimmed by 6 bases and J by 0 bases, 5 bases remained unmatched. Germline CDR1 and CDR2: SNHLY and FYNNEI. CDR3 size: 16 residues. The DNA of the CDR3 is TGTGCCAGCAGCGACAGACAGGGGGCGAACACCGGGGAGCTGTTTTTT. Amino acid sequence: CASSDRQGANTGELFF.

The chain has TRBV28 and TRBJ2-7; weak D call: TRBD1 (6 bases). CDR3 length equals 13 residues. V was cut by 3 bases and J by 4 bases, with 10 bases left in between. Germline CDR1 reads MDHEN; CDR2 reads SYDVKM. Written as DNA, the CDR3 is TGTGCCAGCAGTTTCCCAGGACAGTACGAGCAGTACTTC. Translation: CASSFPGQYEQYF.

The chain carries TRBV19 and TRBJ1-5; unclear D gene. The CDR3 length is 17 residues. Looked up from germline, CDR1 is LNHDA and CDR2 is SQIVND (reference sequence). V dropped 2 bases and J dropped 0 bases, with 14 bases sitting between them. As DNA, the CDR3 is TGTGCCAGTAGTATATTTGGGCCCCAGGTTAGCAATCAGCCCCAGCATTTT. Residues: CASSIFGPQVSNQPQHF.

The chain employs TRBV7-9 and TRBJ1-4; TRBD1 matches at 8 bases. With 3 bases clipped from V and 7 bases from J, the junction kept 7 bases outside the gene matches. The CDR3 totals 15 residues. Germline V lookup: CDR1 SEHNR, CDR2 FQNEAQ (reference sequence). The CDR3: CASSFGGTGGEKLFF. CDR3 nucleotides: TGTGCCAGCAGCTTTGGGGGGACAGGAGGTGAAAAACTGTTTTTT.

The chain recombines TRBV4-2 with TRBJ1-2, with D unclear. The CDR3 length is 15 residues. V was trimmed by 0 bases and J by 1 base, leaving 9 bases between them. Per the germline V gene, CDR1 is LGHNA and CDR2 is YNFKEQ. CDR3 DNA sequence: TGTGCCAGCAGCCAAGATGACTCAATTAACTATGGCTACACCTTC. It specifies CASSQDDSINYGYTF.

The V gene is TRBV7-6, the J gene TRBJ2-3; D might be TRBD2 (6 bases). The CDR3 consists of 15 residues. Germline-derived CDR1 and CDR2 are SGHVS and FNYEAQ. Between the trimmed V and J ends, which lost 1 base and 3 bases, there was a span of 11 bases. CDR3 nucleotides: TGTGCCAGCAGCTTAGGCGGGGTAGGGACAGATACGCAGTATTTT. Protein: CASSLGGVGTDTQYF.

V usage is TRBV2 and J usage is TRBJ2-1; possibly TRBD2 for D (5 bases). Per the germline V gene, CDR1 is SNHLY and CDR2 is FYNNEI. The V and J ends lost 3 bases and 3 bases respectively, with 12 bases between them. This CDR3 has 15 residues. Here the CDR3 reads CASSDMAGIYNEQFF. In nucleotides, the CDR3 is TGTGCCAGCAGTGATATGGCGGGTATCTACAATGAGCAGTTCTTC.

The genes are TRBV7-2 and TRBJ1-5, with 10 bases aligning to TRBD1. Looked up from germline, CDR1 is SGHTA and CDR2 is FQGNSA. V lost 5 bases and J lost 5; bases outside the gene matches: 3. The CDR3 spans 14 residues. Here the CDR3 reads CASSPDRGYQPQHF. CDR3 in DNA: TGTGCCAGCAGCCCGGACAGGGGGTATCAGCCCCAGCATTTT.